This T cell receptor (beta chain) emerged from a study of T cell responses to AZD1222 COVID-19 vaccine. Study-wide points: Vaccine-associated CD4 TCRs spanned spike, dominant at 160-218 and 743-854. The donor cohort was predominantly white British with a female majority, and clonal diversity may have been underestimated.

Sequenced by immunoSEQ multiplex PCR; TCRdb stores in-frame clones only, minus some. The sample includes about 19,000 clones, approximately 80% of them seen just once. The CDR3 runs 15 residues. V shed 0 bases and J shed 5 bases, with 14 bases lying between them. Germline-derived CDR1 and CDR2 are SGHRS and YFSETQ. This clone was picked up one time. The antigen remains unidentified. The source was peripheral blood, collected 28 days after the second AZD1222 dose. The V and J genes are TRBV5-1 and TRBJ1-1; TRBD1 might be the D (6 bases). The clonotype originates from an adult who received the AZD1222 COVID-19 vaccine. For the CDR3, the DNA is TGCGCCAGCAGCTTGGACGGCAGGGGAGAAACTGAAGCTTTCTTT. Its translation: CASSLDGRGETEAFF.